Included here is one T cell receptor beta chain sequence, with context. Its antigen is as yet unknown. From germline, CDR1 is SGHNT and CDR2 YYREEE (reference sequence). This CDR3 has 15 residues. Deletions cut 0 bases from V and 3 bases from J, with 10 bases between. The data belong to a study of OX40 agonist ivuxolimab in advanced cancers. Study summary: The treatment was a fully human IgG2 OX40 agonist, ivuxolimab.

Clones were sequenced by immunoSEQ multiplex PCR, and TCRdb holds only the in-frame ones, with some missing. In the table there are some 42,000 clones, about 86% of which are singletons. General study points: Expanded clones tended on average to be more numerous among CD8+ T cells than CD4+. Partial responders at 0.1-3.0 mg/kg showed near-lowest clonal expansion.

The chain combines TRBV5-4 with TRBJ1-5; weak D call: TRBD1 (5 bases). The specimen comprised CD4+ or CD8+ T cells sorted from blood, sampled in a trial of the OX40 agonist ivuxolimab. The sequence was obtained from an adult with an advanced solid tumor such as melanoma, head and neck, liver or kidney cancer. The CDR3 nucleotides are TGTGCCAGCAGCTTGGAACCGGGGCTCAATCAGCCCCAGCATTTT. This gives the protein CASSLEPGLNQPQHF.